This T cell receptor beta chain was recovered during a study of T-cell reconstitution after alpha-beta-depleted transplantation in children. The table lists this clonotype with many counts. As yet, its antigen is unknown. Study observations and caveats: Recipient T cells and thymic progenitors that survived gave rise to the high TCRbeta diversity observed at day 60 in some patients.

A library of TCRbeta sequences, prepared with unique molecular identifiers, was generated. TCRdb independently ran MiXCR on the PCR reads; one entry per CDR3 protein. The top ten hold roughly 13% of the sample, which has about 70,000 distinct CDR3 sequences, approximately 11% seen once. Germline CDR1 and CDR2: MNHEY and SVGAGI. The CDR3 spans 16 residues. Trimming cost V 2 bases and J 2 bases; bases outside gene matches: 8. This TCR derives from a boy aged 5-17 years with acute myeloid leukemia, due to receive a stem cell transplant. Material: PBMCs, obtained before TCRalphabeta/CD19-depleted stem cell transplant. J is TRBJ2-7 and V is TRBV6-5; 8 bases are shared with TRBD1. CDR3 DNA: TGTGCCAGCAGTTACCCAAGGACAGGGCAGACCTACGAGCAGTACTTC. This sequence encodes CASSYPRTGQTYEQYF.